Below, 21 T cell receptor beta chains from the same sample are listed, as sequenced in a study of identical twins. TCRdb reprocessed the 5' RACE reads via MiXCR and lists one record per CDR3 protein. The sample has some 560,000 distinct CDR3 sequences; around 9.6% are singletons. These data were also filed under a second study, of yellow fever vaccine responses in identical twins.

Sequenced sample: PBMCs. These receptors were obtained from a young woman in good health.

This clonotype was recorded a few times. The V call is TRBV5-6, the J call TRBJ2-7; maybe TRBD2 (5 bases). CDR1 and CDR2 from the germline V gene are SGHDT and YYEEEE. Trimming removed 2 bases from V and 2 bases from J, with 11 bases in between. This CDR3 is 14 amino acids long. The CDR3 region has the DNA TGTGCCAGCAGCTTTATTTTGACTACCTACGAGCAGTACTTC. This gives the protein CASSFILTTYEQYF.

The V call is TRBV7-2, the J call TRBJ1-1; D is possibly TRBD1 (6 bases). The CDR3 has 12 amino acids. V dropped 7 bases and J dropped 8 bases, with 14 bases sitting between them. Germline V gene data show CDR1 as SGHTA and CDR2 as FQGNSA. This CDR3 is CASTRGQQEAFF. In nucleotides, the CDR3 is TGTGCCAGCACCCGGGGGCAGCAAGAAGCTTTCTTT.

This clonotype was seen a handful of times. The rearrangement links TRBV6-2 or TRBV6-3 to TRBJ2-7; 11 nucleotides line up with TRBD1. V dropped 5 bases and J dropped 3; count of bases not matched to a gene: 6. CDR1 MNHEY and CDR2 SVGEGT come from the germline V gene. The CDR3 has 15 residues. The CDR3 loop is CASSRPGQGDYEQYF. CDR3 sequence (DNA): TGTGCCAGCAGTAGGCCGGGACAGGGGGACTACGAGCAGTACTTC.

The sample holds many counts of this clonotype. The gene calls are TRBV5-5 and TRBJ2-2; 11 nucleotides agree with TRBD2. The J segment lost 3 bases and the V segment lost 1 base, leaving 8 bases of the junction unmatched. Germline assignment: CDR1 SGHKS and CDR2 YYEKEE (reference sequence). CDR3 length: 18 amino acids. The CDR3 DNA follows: TGTGCCAGCAGCTTGTCGATTACTAGCGGGAGATACACCGGGGAGCTGTTTTTT. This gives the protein CASSLSITSGRYTGELFF. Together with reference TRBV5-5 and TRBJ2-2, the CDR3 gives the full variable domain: DAGVTQSPTHLIKTRGQQVTLRCSPISGHKSVSWYQQVLGQGPQFIFQYYEKEERGRGNFPDRFSARQFPNYSSELNVNALLLGDSALYLCASSLSITSGRYTGELFFGEGSRLTVL.

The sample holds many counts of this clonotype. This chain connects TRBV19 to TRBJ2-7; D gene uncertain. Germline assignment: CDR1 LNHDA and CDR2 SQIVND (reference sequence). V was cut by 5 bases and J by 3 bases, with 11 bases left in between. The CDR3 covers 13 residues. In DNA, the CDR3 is TGTGCCAGTAGTTCTGGTGGTGGCTACGAGCAGTACTTC. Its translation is CASSSGGGYEQYF. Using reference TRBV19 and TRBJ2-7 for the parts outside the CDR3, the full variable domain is DGGITQSPKYLFRKEGQNVTLSCEQNLNHDAMYWYRQDPGQGLRLIYYSQIVNDFQKGDIAEGYSVSREKKESFPLTVTSAQKNPTAFYLCASSSGGGYEQYFGPGTRLTVT.

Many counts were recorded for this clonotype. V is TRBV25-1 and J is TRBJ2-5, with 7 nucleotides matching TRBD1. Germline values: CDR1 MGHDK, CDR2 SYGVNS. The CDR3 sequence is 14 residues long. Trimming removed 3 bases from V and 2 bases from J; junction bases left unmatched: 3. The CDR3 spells CASSEPTGQETQYF. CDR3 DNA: TGTGCCAGCAGTGAGCCGACAGGGCAAGAGACCCAGTACTTC.

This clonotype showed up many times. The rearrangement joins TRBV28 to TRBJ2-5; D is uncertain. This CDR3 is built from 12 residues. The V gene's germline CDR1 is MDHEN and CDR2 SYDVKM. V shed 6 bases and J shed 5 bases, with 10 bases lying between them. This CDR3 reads CASRQAGETQYF. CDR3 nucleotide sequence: TGTGCCAGCAGACAAGCTGGGGAGACCCAGTACTTC.

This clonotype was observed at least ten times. The CDR3 DNA sequence: TGTGCCAGCTCACCAGGGACAGGGGGCGAAGAGACCCAGTACTTC. Protein sequence: CASSPGTGGEETQYF. The chain combines TRBV18 with TRBJ2-5, with 12 bases that match TRBD1. Germline CDR1 and CDR2: KGHSH and LQKENI. The V and J ends lost 2 bases and 3 bases, in that order; junction bases with no gene match: 1. The CDR3 has 15 amino acids.

CDR3: CASSEVGTWEIDTQYF. In DNA, the CDR3 is TGTGCCAGCAGCGAGGTGGGAACCTGGGAAATAGATACGCAGTATTTT. The chain uses TRBV13 and TRBJ2-3, with D uncertain. From germline, CDR1 is PRHDT and CDR2 FYEKMQ (reference sequence). Trimming cost V 5 bases and J 5 bases, with 20 bases left between them. CDR3 size: 16 residues.

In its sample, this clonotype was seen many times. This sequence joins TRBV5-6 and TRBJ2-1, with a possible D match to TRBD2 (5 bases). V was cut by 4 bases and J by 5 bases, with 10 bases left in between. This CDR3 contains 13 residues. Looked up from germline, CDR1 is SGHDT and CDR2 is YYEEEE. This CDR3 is CASSLGLHNEQFF. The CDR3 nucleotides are TGTGCCAGCAGCCTCGGACTTCACAATGAGCAGTTCTTC.

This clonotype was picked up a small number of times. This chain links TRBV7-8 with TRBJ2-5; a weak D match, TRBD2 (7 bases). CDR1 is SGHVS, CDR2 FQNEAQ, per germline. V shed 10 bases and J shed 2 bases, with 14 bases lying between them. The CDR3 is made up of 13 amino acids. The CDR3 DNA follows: TGTGCCACCGGAGGGGGGGATCAAGAGACCCAGTACTTC. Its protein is CATGGGDQETQYF.

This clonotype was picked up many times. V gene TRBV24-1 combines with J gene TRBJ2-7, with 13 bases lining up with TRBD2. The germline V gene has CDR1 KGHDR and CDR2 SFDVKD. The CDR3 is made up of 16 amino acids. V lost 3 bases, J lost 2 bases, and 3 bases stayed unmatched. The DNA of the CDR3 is TGTGCCACCAGTGATGGGACTAGCGGGAACCCCTACGAGCAGTACTTC. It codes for CATSDGTSGNPYEQYF.

The CDR3 reads CASSLAAASAYNEQFF. In DNA, the CDR3 is TGTGCCAGCAGTTTGGCGGCAGCCTCCGCCTACAATGAGCAGTTCTTC. The rearrangement links TRBV27 to TRBJ2-1; no firm D call. Per germline, CDR1 MNHEY and CDR2 SMNVEV (reference sequence). V dropped 3 bases and J dropped 2 bases, with 14 bases sitting between them. The CDR3 consists of 16 residues.

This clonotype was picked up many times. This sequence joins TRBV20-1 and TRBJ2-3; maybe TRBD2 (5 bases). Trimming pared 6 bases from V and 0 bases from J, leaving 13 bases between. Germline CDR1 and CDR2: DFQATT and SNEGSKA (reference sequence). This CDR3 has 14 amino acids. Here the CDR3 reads CSAVDYSSTDTQYF. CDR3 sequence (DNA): TGCAGTGCCGTTGACTATTCTAGCACAGATACGCAGTATTTT.

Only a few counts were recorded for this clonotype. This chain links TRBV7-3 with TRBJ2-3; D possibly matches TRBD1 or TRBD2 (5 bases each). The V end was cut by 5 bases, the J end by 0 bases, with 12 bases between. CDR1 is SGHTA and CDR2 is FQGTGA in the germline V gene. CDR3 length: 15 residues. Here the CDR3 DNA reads TGTGCCAGCAGCGAGGGGCCCCATAGCACAGATACGCAGTATTTT. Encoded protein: CASSEGPHSTDTQYF. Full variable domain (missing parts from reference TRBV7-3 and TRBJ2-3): GAGVSQTPSNKVTEKGKYVELRCDPISGHTALYWYRQSLGQGPEFLIYFQGTGAADDSGLPNDRFFAVRPEGSVSTLKIQRTERGDSAVYLCASSEGPHSTDTQYFGPGTRLTVL.

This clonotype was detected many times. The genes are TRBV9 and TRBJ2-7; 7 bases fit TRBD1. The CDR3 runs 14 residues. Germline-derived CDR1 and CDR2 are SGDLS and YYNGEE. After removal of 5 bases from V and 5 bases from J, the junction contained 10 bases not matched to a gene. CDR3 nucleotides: TGTGCCAGCAGTGGGGCAACAGGGGACAACGAGCAGTACTTC. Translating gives CASSGATGDNEQYF.

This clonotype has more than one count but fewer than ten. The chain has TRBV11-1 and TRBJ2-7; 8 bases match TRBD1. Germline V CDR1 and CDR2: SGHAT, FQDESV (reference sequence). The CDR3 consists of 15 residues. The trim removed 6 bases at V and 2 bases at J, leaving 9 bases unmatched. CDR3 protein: CASSATGTGPYEQYF. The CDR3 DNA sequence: TGTGCCAGCAGTGCGACCGGGACAGGACCCTACGAGCAGTACTTC.

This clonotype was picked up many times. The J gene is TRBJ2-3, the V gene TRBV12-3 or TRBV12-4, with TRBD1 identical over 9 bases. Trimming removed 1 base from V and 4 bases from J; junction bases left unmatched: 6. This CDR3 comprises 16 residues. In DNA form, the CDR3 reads TGTGCCAGCAGTTTAGGACGGGACAGGGTATCAGATACGCAGTATTTT. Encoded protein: CASSLGRDRVSDTQYF.

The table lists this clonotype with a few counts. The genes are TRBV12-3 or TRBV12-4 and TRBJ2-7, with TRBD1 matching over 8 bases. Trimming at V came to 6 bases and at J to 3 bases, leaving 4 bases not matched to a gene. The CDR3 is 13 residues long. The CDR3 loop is CASRRTGNYEQYF. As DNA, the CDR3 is TGTGCCAGCAGGCGGACAGGGAACTACGAGCAGTACTTC.

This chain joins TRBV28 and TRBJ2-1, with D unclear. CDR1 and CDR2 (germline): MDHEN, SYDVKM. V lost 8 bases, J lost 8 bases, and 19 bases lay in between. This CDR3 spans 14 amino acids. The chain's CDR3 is CASQFSPGIDEQFF. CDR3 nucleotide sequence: TGTGCCAGCCAGTTTAGTCCGGGTATCGATGAGCAGTTCTTC.

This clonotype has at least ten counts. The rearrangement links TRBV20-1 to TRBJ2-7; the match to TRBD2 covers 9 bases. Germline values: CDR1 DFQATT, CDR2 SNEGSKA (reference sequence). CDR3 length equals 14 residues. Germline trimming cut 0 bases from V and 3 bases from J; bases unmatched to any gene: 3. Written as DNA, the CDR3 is TGCAGTGCTAGAGATCCTAGCGGGATCTACGAGCAGTACTTC. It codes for CSARDPSGIYEQYF.